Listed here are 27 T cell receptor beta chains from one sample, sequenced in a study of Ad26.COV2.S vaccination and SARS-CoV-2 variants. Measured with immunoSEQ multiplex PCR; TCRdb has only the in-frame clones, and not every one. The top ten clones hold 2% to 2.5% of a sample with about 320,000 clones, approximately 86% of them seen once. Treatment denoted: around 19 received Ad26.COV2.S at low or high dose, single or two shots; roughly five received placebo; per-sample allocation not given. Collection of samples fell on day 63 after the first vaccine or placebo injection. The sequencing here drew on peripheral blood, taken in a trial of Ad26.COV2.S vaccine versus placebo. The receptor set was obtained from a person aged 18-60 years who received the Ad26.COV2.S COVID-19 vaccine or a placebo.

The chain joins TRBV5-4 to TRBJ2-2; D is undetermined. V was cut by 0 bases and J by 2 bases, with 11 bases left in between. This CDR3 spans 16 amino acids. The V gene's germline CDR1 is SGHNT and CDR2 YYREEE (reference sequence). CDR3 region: CASSLGTIYNTGELFF. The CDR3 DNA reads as TGTGCCAGCAGCTTGGGCACAATTTATAACACCGGGGAGCTGTTTTTT.

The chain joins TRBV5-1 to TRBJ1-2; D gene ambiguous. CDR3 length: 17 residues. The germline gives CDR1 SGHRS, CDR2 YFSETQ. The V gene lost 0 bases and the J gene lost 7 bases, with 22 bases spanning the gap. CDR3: CASSLEESPGPTSGYTF. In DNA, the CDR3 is TGCGCCAGCAGCTTGGAAGAGTCCCCAGGCCCCACAAGTGGCTACACCTTC.

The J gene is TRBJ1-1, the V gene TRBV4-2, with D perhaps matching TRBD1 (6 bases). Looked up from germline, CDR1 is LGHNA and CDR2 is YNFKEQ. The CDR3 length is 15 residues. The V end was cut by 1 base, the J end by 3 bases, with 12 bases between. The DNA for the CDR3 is TGTGCCAGCAGCCAAGTTATAAGGGGGGACACTGAAGCTTTCTTT. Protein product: CASSQVIRGDTEAFF.

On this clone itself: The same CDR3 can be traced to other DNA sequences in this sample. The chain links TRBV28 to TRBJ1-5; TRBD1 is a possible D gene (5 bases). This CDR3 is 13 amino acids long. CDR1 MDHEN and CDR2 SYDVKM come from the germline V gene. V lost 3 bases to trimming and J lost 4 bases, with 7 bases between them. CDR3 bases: TGTGCCAGCAGTTTTTCAGGGAATCAGCCCCAGCATTTT. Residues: CASSFSGNQPQHF.

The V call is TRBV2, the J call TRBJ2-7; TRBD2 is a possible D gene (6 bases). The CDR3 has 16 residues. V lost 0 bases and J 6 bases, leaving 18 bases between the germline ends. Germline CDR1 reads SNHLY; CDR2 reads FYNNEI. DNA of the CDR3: TGTGCCAGCAGTGAAGCCCTCGGGGAGGCTCTGGTCGAGCAGTACTTC. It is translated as CASSEALGEALVEQYF.

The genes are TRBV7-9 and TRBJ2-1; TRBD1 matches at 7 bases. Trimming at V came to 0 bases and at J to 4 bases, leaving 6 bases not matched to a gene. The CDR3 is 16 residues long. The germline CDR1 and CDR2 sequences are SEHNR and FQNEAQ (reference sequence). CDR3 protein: CASSLAHGTAYNEQFF. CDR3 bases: TGTGCCAGCAGCTTAGCGCATGGGACAGCATACAATGAGCAGTTCTTC.

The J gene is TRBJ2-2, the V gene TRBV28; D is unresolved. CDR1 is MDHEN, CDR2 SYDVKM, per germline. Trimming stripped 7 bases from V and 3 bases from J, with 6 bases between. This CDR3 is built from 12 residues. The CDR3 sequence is CASTSYTGELFF. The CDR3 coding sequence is TGTGCCAGCACCTCCTACACCGGGGAGCTGTTTTTT.

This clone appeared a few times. Here the CDR3 reads CASTRGTNTYEQYF. The CDR3 region has the DNA TGTGCCAGCACTAGGGGGACTAATACCTACGAGCAGTACTTC. The chain couples TRBV2 to TRBJ2-7; possible D gene TRBD2, 7 bases. Trimming removed 7 bases from V and 2 bases from J, with 15 bases in between. The CDR3 runs 14 residues. Germline V gene data show CDR1 as SNHLY and CDR2 as FYNNEI.

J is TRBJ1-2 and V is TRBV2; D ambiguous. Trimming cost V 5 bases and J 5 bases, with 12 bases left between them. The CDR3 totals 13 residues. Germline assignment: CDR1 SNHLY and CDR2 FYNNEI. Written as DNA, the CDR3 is TGTGCCAGCAGTCCCAAGTTTACTTATGGCTACACCTTC. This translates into CASSPKFTYGYTF. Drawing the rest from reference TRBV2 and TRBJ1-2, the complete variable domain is EPEVTQTPSHQVTQMGQEVILRCVPISNHLYFYWYRQILGQKVEFLVSFYNNEISEKSEIFDDQFSVERPDGSNFTLKIRSTKLEDSAMYFCASSPKFTYGYTFGSGTRLTVV.

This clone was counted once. In nucleotides, the CDR3 is TGTGCCAGCAGCCGCCGGGCAGAAGAGACCCAGTACTTC. It translates to CASSRRAEETQYF. The rearrangement uses TRBV3-1 (or the pseudogene TRBV3-2) and TRBJ2-5; D not certain. This CDR3 comprises 13 residues. Trimming removed 4 bases at V and 3 bases at J, with 9 bases between. Germline-derived CDR1 and CDR2 are LGHDT and YNNKEL (reference sequence).

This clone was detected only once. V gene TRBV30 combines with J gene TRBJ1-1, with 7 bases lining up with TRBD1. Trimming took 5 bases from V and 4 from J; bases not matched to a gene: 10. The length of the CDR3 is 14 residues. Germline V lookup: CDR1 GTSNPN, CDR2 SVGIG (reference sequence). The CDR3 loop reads CAWGPGQRGTEAFF. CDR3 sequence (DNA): TGTGCCTGGGGTCCGGGACAGAGGGGCACTGAAGCTTTCTTT. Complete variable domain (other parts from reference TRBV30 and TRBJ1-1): SQTIHQWPATLVQPVGSPLSLECTVEGTSNPNLYWYRQAAGRGLQLLFYSVGIGQISSEVPQNLSASRPQDRQFILSSKKLLLSDSGFYLCAWGPGQRGTEAFFGQGTRLTVV.

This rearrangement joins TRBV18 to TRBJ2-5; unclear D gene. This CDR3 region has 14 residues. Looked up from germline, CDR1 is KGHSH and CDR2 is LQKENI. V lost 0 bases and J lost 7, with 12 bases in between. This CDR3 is CASSPPQSTGTQYF. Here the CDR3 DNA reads TGTGCCAGCTCACCACCCCAGAGCACCGGGACCCAGTACTTC.

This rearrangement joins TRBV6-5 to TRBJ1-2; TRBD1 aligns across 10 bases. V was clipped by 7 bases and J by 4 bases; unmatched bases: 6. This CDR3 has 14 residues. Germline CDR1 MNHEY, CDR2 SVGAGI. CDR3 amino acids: CASKRQGAPYGYTF. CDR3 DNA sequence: TGTGCCAGCAAAAGACAGGGGGCCCCCTATGGCTACACCTTC.

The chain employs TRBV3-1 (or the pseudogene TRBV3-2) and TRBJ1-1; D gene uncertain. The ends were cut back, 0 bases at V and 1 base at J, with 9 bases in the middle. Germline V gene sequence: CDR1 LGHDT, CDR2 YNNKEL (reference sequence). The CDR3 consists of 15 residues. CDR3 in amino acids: CASSQDWPENTEAFF. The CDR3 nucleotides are TGTGCCAGCAGCCAAGATTGGCCTGAGAACACTGAAGCTTTCTTT.

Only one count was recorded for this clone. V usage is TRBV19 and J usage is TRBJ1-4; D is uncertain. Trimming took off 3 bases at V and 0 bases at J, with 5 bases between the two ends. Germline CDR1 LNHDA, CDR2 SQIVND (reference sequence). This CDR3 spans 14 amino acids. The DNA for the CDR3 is TGTGCCAGTAGTATGGTTCCAACTAATGAAAAACTGTTTTTT. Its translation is CASSMVPTNEKLFF.

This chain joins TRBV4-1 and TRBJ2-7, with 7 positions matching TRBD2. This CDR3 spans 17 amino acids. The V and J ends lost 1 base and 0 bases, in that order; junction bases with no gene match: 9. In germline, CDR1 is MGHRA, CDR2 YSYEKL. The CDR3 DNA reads TGCGCCAGCAGCCAAGGGGTGTGGGGGGGAGGCTCCTACGAGCAGTACTTC. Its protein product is CASSQGVWGGGSYEQYF.

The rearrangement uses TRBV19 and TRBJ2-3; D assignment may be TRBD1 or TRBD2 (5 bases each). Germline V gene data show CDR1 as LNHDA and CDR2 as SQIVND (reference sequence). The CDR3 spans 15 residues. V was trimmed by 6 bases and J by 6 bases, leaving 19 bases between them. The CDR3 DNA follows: TGTGCCAGTAGGGCAGAGGGGCGTGAGGTGGATACGCAGTATTTT. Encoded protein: CASRAEGREVDTQYF.

For the CDR3, the DNA is TGTGCCAGCAGCCCTAGCGGGGGGGAATCCGGGGAGCTGTTTTTT. This encodes CASSPSGGESGELFF. The chain carries TRBV7-2 and TRBJ2-2; 12 nucleotides match TRBD2. V was pared by 5 bases and J by 6 bases, with 4 bases of the junction left unmatched. This CDR3 has 15 residues. Germline V lookup: CDR1 SGHTA, CDR2 FQGNSA.

In DNA form, the CDR3 reads TGTGCCAGCTCACCACCGGCTAGCGGGGGTGCAGATACGCAGTATTTT. The encoded protein is CASSPPASGGADTQYF. The chain employs TRBV18 and TRBJ2-3; 10 bases align to TRBD2. Germline CDR1 KGHSH, CDR2 LQKENI. The CDR3 runs to 16 residues. J was trimmed by 4 bases and V by 0 bases; bases with no gene match: 4.

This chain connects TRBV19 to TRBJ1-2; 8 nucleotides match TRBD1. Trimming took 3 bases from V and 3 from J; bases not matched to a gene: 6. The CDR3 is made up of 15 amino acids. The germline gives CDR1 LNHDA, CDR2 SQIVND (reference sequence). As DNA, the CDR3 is TGTGCCAGTAGTATCTCAGGGGGCGAGGACTATGGCTACACCTTC. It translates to CASSISGGEDYGYTF.

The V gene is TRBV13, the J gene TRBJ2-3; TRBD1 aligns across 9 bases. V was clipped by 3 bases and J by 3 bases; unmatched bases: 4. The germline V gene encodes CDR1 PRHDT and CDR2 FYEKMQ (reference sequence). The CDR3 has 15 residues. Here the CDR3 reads CASSLGQGETDTQYF. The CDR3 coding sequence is TGTGCCAGCAGCTTGGGACAGGGAGAGACAGATACGCAGTATTTT.

The CDR3 loop is CASRLARGRGQFF. CDR3 in DNA: TGCGCCAGCAGACTCGCCCGGGGGCGGGGGCAGTTCTTC. J is TRBJ2-1 and V is TRBV5-1, with D perhaps being TRBD1 or TRBD2 (6 bases each). Trimming took off 5 bases at V and 12 bases at J, with 18 bases between the two ends. The CDR3 is 13 residues long. Germline CDR1 and CDR2: SGHRS and YFSETQ.

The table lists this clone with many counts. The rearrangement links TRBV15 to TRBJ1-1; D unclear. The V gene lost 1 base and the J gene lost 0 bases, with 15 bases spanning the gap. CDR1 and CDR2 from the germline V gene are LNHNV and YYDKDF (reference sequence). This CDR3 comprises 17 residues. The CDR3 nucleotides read TGTGCCACCAGCAGAGTAAGGACCCTCGACATGAACACTGAAGCTTTCTTT. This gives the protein CATSRVRTLDMNTEAFF.

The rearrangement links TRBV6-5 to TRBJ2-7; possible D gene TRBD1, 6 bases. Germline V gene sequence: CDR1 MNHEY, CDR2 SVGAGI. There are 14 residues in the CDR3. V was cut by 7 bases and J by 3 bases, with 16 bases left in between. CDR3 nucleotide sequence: TGTGCCAGCAACCCGGTGACAGGTCTCTACGAGCAGTACTTC. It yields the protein CASNPVTGLYEQYF.

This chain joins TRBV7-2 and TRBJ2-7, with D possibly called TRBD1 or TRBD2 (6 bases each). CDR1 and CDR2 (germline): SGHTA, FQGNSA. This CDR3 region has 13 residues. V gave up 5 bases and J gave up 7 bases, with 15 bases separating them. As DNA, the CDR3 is TGTGCCAGCAGCGACGGGGGCCCCCGGGAGCAGTACTTC. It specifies CASSDGGPREQYF.

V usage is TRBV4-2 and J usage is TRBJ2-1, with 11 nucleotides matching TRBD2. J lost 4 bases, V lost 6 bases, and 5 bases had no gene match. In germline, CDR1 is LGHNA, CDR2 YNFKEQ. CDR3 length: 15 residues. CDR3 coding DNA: TGTGCCAGCAGTCTTAGCGGGGGGGAGTACAATGAGCAGTTCTTC. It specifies CASSLSGGEYNEQFF.

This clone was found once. The CDR3 sequence: CASSPGQGRTEAFF. The CDR3 region has the DNA TGTGCCAGCAGCCCAGGACAGGGGAGGACTGAAGCTTTCTTT. V is TRBV11-1 and J is TRBJ1-1; 9 bases line up with TRBD1. The CDR3 is 14 residues long. J gave up 5 bases and V 5 bases, and 6 bases lay outside the gene matches. Germline assignment: CDR1 SGHAT and CDR2 FQDESV (reference sequence).